This T cell receptor beta chain stems from a study of cytomegalovirus exposure and HLA in healthy donors. Findings of the study overall: In a later analysis, TCR association rates varied by HLA locus: DRB1 most, HLA-C fewest. In vitro work confirmed that a few CMV-associated chains recognize CMV antigens. Most TCR sequences were uncommon, yet certain public TCRs appeared in many donors. Roughly uniform sequencing depth across donors was assumed, possibly incorrectly.

Worth noting for this clone: Its matching antigen is unknown.

Primers: 60 Vbeta forward and 13 Jbeta reverse. The assay was immunoSEQ multiplex PCR, and TCRdb's table has in-frame clones only and misses some. The specimen's table records some 200,000 clones. This CDR3 has 17 amino acids. Trimming took off 3 bases at V and 4 bases at J, with 16 bases between the two ends. Germline CDR1 reads SEHNR; CDR2 reads FQNEAQ (reference sequence). Sequencing used PBMCs. J is TRBJ2-6 and V is TRBV7-9, with TRBD1 as a possible D gene (5 bases). This sequence was found in a woman between 18 and 29 years old in good health and CMV-seropositive. The CDR3 loop reads CASSFEARVTGANVLTF. In DNA form, the CDR3 reads TGTGCCAGCAGCTTTGAGGCCAGGGTTACGGGGGCCAACGTCCTGACTTTC.